A selection of T cell receptor beta chains follows, all from one sample in a study of shared clonotypes between healthy human individuals. Method: immunoSEQ multiplex PCR; TCRdb's copy keeps in-frame clones and lacks some. This table holds fewer than 3 million clones, just under 95% found once. Sequences were obtained from naive CD4+ T cells from PBMCs. All receptors come from a man aged 18-30 years in good health. Some clones in this sample may be carry-over from other donors' samples. Both conserved end residues are trimmed from each CDR3. D genes are given only for firm matches.

CDR3 protein: ASSLALGTDTQY; V gene: TRBV7-7; J gene: TRBJ2-3; D gene: NA
CDR3 protein: ASSLFVSRNQPQH; V gene: TRBV4-2; J gene: TRBJ1-5; D gene: NA
CDR3 protein: ASSVATTRDPSGGYNEQF; V gene: TRBV9; J gene: TRBJ2-1; D gene: TRBD2
CDR3 protein: ASSLVGLAGLAKNIQY; V gene: TRBV5-8; J gene: TRBJ2-4; D gene: TRBD2
CDR3 protein: ASSPGQPKTNTEAF; V gene: TRBV18; J gene: TRBJ1-1; D gene: NA
CDR3 protein: ASRLSSGEQY; V gene: TRBV5-4; J gene: TRBJ2-7; D gene: NA
CDR3 protein: ASSLAQGLYEQY; V gene: TRBV7-2; J gene: TRBJ2-7; D gene: NA
CDR3 protein: ASTPVGLTNEKLF; V gene: TRBV2; J gene: TRBJ1-4; D gene: NA
CDR3 protein: ATSRDRLNIAKNIQY; V gene: TRBV15; J gene: TRBJ2-4; D gene: TRBD1
CDR3 protein: ATYPRLAGVTDTQY; V gene: TRBV19; J gene: TRBJ2-3; D gene: TRBD2
CDR3 protein: ASSFGRSEKLF; V gene: TRBV28; J gene: TRBJ1-4; D gene: NA
CDR3 protein: ASSTIAGVHEQF; V gene: TRBV6-5; J gene: TRBJ2-1; D gene: TRBD2
CDR3 protein: ASRIQGRENEQY; V gene: TRBV28; J gene: TRBJ2-7; D gene: NA
CDR3 protein: ASSLLPGAGTGELF; V gene: TRBV7-3; J gene: TRBJ2-2; D gene: NA
CDR3 protein: ASSWNQGYGYT; V gene: TRBV6-6; J gene: TRBJ1-2; D gene: NA
CDR3 protein: ASSLASGLVS; V gene: TRBV4-2; J gene: TRBJ1-1; D gene: NA
CDR3 protein: ASSLEHYNEQF; V gene: TRBV11-3; J gene: TRBJ2-1; D gene: NA
CDR3 protein: ASSRDRSSYEQY; V gene: TRBV7-2; J gene: TRBJ2-7; D gene: NA
CDR3 protein: ASSLAGAPGANVLT; V gene: TRBV5-1; J gene: TRBJ2-6; D gene: NA
CDR3 protein: ASMRQVKNTEAF; V gene: TRBV2; J gene: TRBJ1-1; D gene: NA
CDR3 protein: ASSPIQAGETQY; V gene: TRBV28; J gene: TRBJ2-5; D gene: NA
CDR3 protein: ASSPDNQETQY; V gene: TRBV2; J gene: TRBJ2-5; D gene: NA
CDR3 protein: ASSEASPGQPQH; V gene: TRBV6-1; J gene: TRBJ1-5; D gene: NA
CDR3 protein: ASSIGLFYEQY; V gene: TRBV19; J gene: TRBJ2-7; D gene: NA
CDR3 protein: ASSPVSRSGANVLT; V gene: TRBV28; J gene: TRBJ2-6; D gene: NA
CDR3 protein: ASSVQTTSGTSGEANTGELF; V gene: TRBV9; J gene: TRBJ2-2; D gene: TRBD2
CDR3 protein: ASSQTGDESYEQY; V gene: TRBV27; J gene: TRBJ2-7; D gene: TRBD1
CDR3 protein: AISAGTAIYGYT; V gene: TRBV10-3; J gene: TRBJ1-2; D gene: TRBD1
CDR3 protein: ASSLTAFYGYT; V gene: TRBV5-6; J gene: TRBJ1-2; D gene: NA
CDR3 protein: ASRLDSKGLSYEQY; V gene: TRBV12-2; J gene: TRBJ2-7; D gene: NA
CDR3 protein: ASSFPGLAGETQY; V gene: TRBV5-4; J gene: TRBJ2-5; D gene: TRBD2
CDR3 protein: ASSRTPGSNEKLF; V gene: TRBV5-1; J gene: TRBJ1-4; D gene: NA
CDR3 protein: ASSLEGSRGLAGYTGELF; V gene: TRBV7-6; J gene: TRBJ2-2; D gene: TRBD2
CDR3 protein: ASSWAGTGRVETQY; V gene: TRBV5-1; J gene: TRBJ2-5; D gene: TRBD1
CDR3 protein: ASREGLAGAYEQY; V gene: TRBV19; J gene: TRBJ2-7; D gene: TRBD2
CDR3 protein: ASSLVGPTGSGSSYEQY; V gene: TRBV7-9; J gene: TRBJ2-7; D gene: TRBD2
CDR3 protein: AWNRPPNDEQY; V gene: TRBV30; J gene: TRBJ2-7; D gene: NA
CDR3 protein: ASSLVLAGGPSGELF; V gene: TRBV7-9; J gene: TRBJ2-2; D gene: TRBD2
CDR3 protein: ASSFGTLDNEQF; V gene: TRBV5-1; J gene: TRBJ2-1; D gene: NA
CDR3 protein: ASSQSNYGYT; V gene: TRBV14; J gene: TRBJ1-2; D gene: NA
CDR3 protein: ASSLVRGQH; V gene: TRBV7-2; J gene: TRBJ1-2; D gene: TRBD1
CDR3 protein: ASSHLKETQY; V gene: TRBV28; J gene: TRBJ2-5; D gene: NA
CDR3 protein: ASNGQGANYGYT; V gene: TRBV2; J gene: TRBJ1-2; D gene: TRBD1
CDR3 protein: ASSPRLALYNEQF; V gene: TRBV5-1; J gene: TRBJ2-1; D gene: TRBD2
CDR3 protein: ASRGTGKSTREQY; V gene: TRBV28; J gene: TRBJ2-7; D gene: NA
CDR3 protein: ASSTTGGGQPQH; V gene: TRBV5-1; J gene: TRBJ1-5; D gene: TRBD1
CDR3 protein: ASIGQANTEAF; V gene: TRBV2; J gene: TRBJ1-1; D gene: NA
CDR3 protein: ASRLERASREETQY; V gene: TRBV12-2; J gene: TRBJ2-5; D gene: NA
CDR3 protein: ASSEPGQETLDGYT; V gene: TRBV25-1; J gene: TRBJ1-2; D gene: TRBD1
CDR3 protein: ASSFLINRLVHGYT; V gene: TRBV7-9; J gene: TRBJ1-2; D gene: NA